Each of the 6 T cell receptor beta chains below was sequenced from the same sample in a study of T and B cells in COVID-19 patients. TRB was amplified from about 260-540 ng of blood genomic DNA. Multiplex PCR with BIOMED2 TRB-A/B primer pools amplified TRB rearrangements. TCRdb processed the multiplex PCR reads anew with MiXCR; each CDR3 protein has one entry. The data hold under 13,000 distinct CDR3 sequences, with 30% to 35% observed a single time. The source material was blood. Source of these receptors: a human donor with active COVID-19.

In its sample, this clonotype was seen a few times. V gene TRBV6-2 or TRBV6-3 combines with J gene TRBJ1-2; unclear D gene. Germline lookup yields CDR1 MNHEY and CDR2 SVGEGT. V was shortened by 0 bases and J by 8 bases, with 16 bases between the two germline ends. The CDR3 sequence is 15 residues long. This chain's CDR3 is CASSYSAGSLQGYTF. The CDR3 bases are TGTGCCAGCAGTTACTCGGCGGGGTCTCTTCAGGGCTACACCTTC.

Turning to this clonotype: It is unclear where the CDR3 begins or ends on the DNA, so no DNA is shown, and the CDR3 is as TCRdb lists it. The genes are TRBV7-5 and TRBJ2-7; TRBD2 is taken as the D call from the table, unchecked against the DNA. TRBV7-5 is flagged as a pseudogene. The CDR3 comprises 19 residues, both ends counted. The CDR3 is CISVPEARCSGGLSYEQYF.

The gene calls are TRBV12-3 or TRBV12-4 and TRBJ2-5, with a weak D call TRBD1 (6 bases). The CDR3 is 14 amino acids. V was cut by 1 base and J by 5 bases, with 11 bases left in between. The chain's CDR3 is CASSLVQGGETQYF. Here the CDR3 DNA reads TGTGCCAGCAGTTTAGTACAGGGTGGGGAGACCCAGTACTTC.

This clonotype has only a few counts. The gene calls are TRBV12-3 or TRBV12-4 and TRBJ2-1; 9 nucleotides line up with TRBD1. Trimming at V came to 6 bases and at J to 4 bases, leaving 10 bases not matched to a gene. The CDR3 is 16 residues long. The CDR3 is CASSPNRGRSYNEQFF. DNA for the CDR3: TGTGCCAGCAGCCCAAACAGGGGGCGGTCATACAATGAGCAGTTCTTC.

This clonotype is labeled as medium-sized (0.01 to 0.1%). The rearrangement uses TRBV6-2 or TRBV6-3 and TRBJ2-5; maybe TRBD2 (7 bases). The CDR3 loop spans 14 amino acids. V lost 2 bases and J lost 5, with 12 bases in between. Germline V gives CDR1 MNHEY, CDR2 SVGEGT. CDR3 in amino acids: CASSYGGARETQYF. CDR3 nucleotide sequence: TGTGCCAGCAGTTACGGGGGGGCGCGGGAGACCCAGTACTTC.

By share of the sample, this clonotype is medium-sized. The gene calls are TRBV19 and TRBJ2-5; 8 positions agree with TRBD2. Trimming cost V 2 bases and J 9 bases; bases outside gene matches: 11. From germline, CDR1 is LNHDA and CDR2 SQIVND (reference sequence). There are 15 residues in the CDR3. The CDR3 nucleotides are TGTGCCAGTAGTATAAGAGGGCTAGCGGGCGAGGCCCAGTACTTC. This codes for CASSIRGLAGEAQYF.